This TCR beta chain comes out of a study of T cell repertoires in cytomegalovirus infection. The overall study: CMV infection and matching HLA type were both indicated by public TCR beta signatures. Whole-study results and caveats: Individuals carrying CMV plus the relevant HLA were identified by cumulative frequency of public TCR beta families. Dominating the ex vivo response were HLA-C-restricted CMV-specific TCR beta clonotypes.

A note on this clonotype: The antigen is unknown.

TCRdb recomputed calls from the reads with MiXCR, one row per CDR3 protein. The sample holds a few hundred thousand distinct CDR3 sequences, approximately 15% seen once. Trimming removed 6 bases at V and 4 bases at J, with 10 bases between. CDR3 length: 12 amino acids. In germline, CDR1 is SGHRS, CDR2 YFSETQ. Material: CD8+ T cells from PBMCs. This chain joins TRBV5-1 and TRBJ1-2; unclear D gene. The sequence was obtained from a human donor in good health (CMV status not recorded). Some clones in this sample may be carry-over from other donors' samples. This CDR3 is CASIDEGYGYTF. The CDR3 bases are TGCGCCAGCATTGATGAGGGCTATGGCTACACCTTC.